Below, 25 T cell receptor beta chains from the same sample are listed, as sequenced in a study of chemoradiotherapy in HPV16-positive cancers. Assay: immunoSEQ multiplex PCR; the TCRdb copy retains only in-frame clones and omits some. The data show around 30,000 clones, over 80% seen once. Sequencing used blood, obtained from a patient who underwent chemoradiotherapy. These receptors all stem from a human donor with HPV-associated anogenital cancer.

V usage is TRBV7-8 and J usage is TRBJ2-4, with D possibly being TRBD1 (5 bases). The CDR3 is 15 amino acids. V was clipped by 5 bases and J by 0 bases, with 11 bases between them. Germline V CDR1 and CDR2: SGHVS, FQNEAQ. The CDR3 here is CASSSNRIAKNIQYF. In DNA, the CDR3 is TGTGCCAGCAGCAGTAACAGGATAGCCAAAAACATTCAGTACTTC.

The chain uses TRBV6-1 and TRBJ1-3; D unresolved. Germline V gene lookup returns CDR1 MNHNS and CDR2 SASEGT. Trimming removed 8 bases at V and 6 bases at J, with 14 bases between. CDR3 length: 13 amino acids. The CDR3 DNA reads as TGTGCCAGCCTAGGGTGGGGTTTAAACACCATATATTTT. This codes for CASLGWGLNTIYF.

V is TRBV23-1 and J is TRBJ2-7; perhaps TRBD1 as D (6 bases). TRBV23-1 is identified as an open reading frame with a role that is uncertain. The CDR3 is 14 amino acids. With 7 bases removed from V and 1 base from J, the gap between germline ends came to 14 bases. In DNA form, the CDR3 reads TGCGCCAGCACCCACAACAGGGTTTCCTACGAGCAGTACTTC. It is translated as CASTHNRVSYEQYF.

The CDR3 reads CASSQDPAGNQPQHF. CDR3 DNA: TGTGCCAGCAGCCAAGATCCGGCGGGGAATCAGCCCCAGCATTTT. The chain combines TRBV4-2 with TRBJ1-5; D is uncertain. This CDR3 contains 15 residues. V lost 0 bases and J 4 bases, leaving 10 bases between the germline ends. The germline CDR1 and CDR2 sequences are LGHNA and YNFKEQ.

The gene calls are TRBV11-2 and TRBJ1-6; the match to TRBD1 covers 10 bases. Trimming removed 5 bases from V and 9 bases from J; junction bases left unmatched: 10. Germline V lookup: CDR1 SGHAT, CDR2 FQNNGV. The CDR3 is 16 residues long. CDR3 residues: CASSLAPGQGFSPLHF. The CDR3 coding sequence is TGTGCCAGCAGCCTAGCGCCGGGACAGGGGTTTTCACCCCTCCACTTT.

The rearrangement joins TRBV2 to TRBJ2-3, with 8 bases identical to TRBD2. This CDR3 contains 20 residues. The V and J ends lost 10 bases and 1 base, in that order; junction bases with no gene match: 25. The germline V gene has CDR1 SNHLY and CDR2 FYNNEI. CDR3 sequence: CATQGQRRPGGDKRTDTQYF. DNA for the CDR3: TGTGCCACCCAGGGCCAAAGACGCCCCGGGGGGGACAAGCGCACAGATACGCAGTATTTT. The variable domain in full, completed from reference TRBV2 and TRBJ2-3, reads EPEVTQTPSHQVTQMGQEVILRCVPISNHLYFYWYRQILGQKVEFLVSFYNNEISEKSEIFDDQFSVERPDGSNFTLKIRSTKLEDSAMYFCATQGQRRPGGDKRTDTQYFGPGTRLTVL.

The rearrangement uses TRBV9 and TRBJ1-1; D call uncertain. Germline CDR1 and CDR2: SGDLS and YYNGEE. V was pared by 0 bases and J by 0 bases, with 9 bases between. CDR3 size: 15 residues. Written as DNA, the CDR3 is TGTGCCAGCAGCGTAGACCCGGTTTTGAACACTGAAGCTTTCTTT. Translation gives CASSVDPVLNTEAFF.

The count of this clone is one. J is TRBJ2-7 and V is TRBV11-3; D is ambiguous. V was shortened by 2 bases and J by 2 bases, with 10 bases between the two germline ends. The CDR3 totals 14 residues. The germline V gene encodes CDR1 SGHNT and CDR2 YENEEA. The CDR3 protein is CASSLFSPPYEQYF. DNA for the CDR3: TGTGCCAGCAGCTTATTCAGCCCCCCCTACGAGCAGTACTTC.

The chain is built from TRBV18 and TRBJ2-7; 10 bases fit TRBD1. This CDR3 is 14 amino acids long. The J segment lost 6 bases and the V segment lost 4 bases, leaving 6 bases of the junction unmatched. Germline loops: CDR1 KGHSH, CDR2 LQKENI. This CDR3 is CASSHGTGDGEQYF. In nucleotides, the CDR3 is TGTGCCAGCTCACACGGGACAGGGGACGGCGAGCAGTACTTC.

The chain carries TRBV9 and TRBJ1-2; D is ambiguous. This CDR3 has 15 amino acids. The germline V and J ends were trimmed by 4 bases and 4 bases, with 17 bases remaining between them. CDR1 and CDR2 from the germline V gene are SGDLS and YYNGEE. Here the CDR3 DNA reads TGTGCCAGCAGCCCCCAGACTGGATTTGGCTATGGCTACACCTTC. As protein: CASSPQTGFGYGYTF. Based on the CDR3 plus reference TRBV9 and TRBJ1-2, the full variable domain is DSGVTQTPKHLITATGQRVTLRCSPRSGDLSVYWYQQSLDQGLQFLIQYYNGEERAKGNILERFSAQQFPDLHSELNLSSLELGDSALYFCASSPQTGFGYGYTFGSGTRLTVV.

The V call is TRBV11-3, the J call TRBJ2-5, with D tentatively TRBD1 (6 bases). CDR1 and CDR2 from the germline V gene are SGHNT and YENEEA. The germline V and J ends were trimmed by 3 bases and 0 bases, with 14 bases remaining between them. The CDR3 has 16 residues. Written as DNA, the CDR3 is TGTGCCAGCAGCTTCGGACAGCCTCAATACCAAGAGACCCAGTACTTC. This sequence encodes CASSFGQPQYQETQYF.

J is TRBJ2-2 and V is TRBV5-4, with 11 bases lining up with TRBD2. Looked up from germline, CDR1 is SGHNT and CDR2 is YYREEE (reference sequence). The junction had 2 bases not matched to a gene; V was cut back by 0 bases and J by 4 bases. This CDR3 comprises 16 residues. CDR3 loop: CASSLGLAGGTGELFF. The DNA of the CDR3 is TGTGCCAGCAGCTTGGGGCTAGCGGGGGGCACCGGGGAGCTGTTTTTT.

The gene calls are TRBV30 and TRBJ2-3; D is ambiguous. Germline assignment: CDR1 GTSNPN and CDR2 SVGIG (reference sequence). The CDR3 sequence is 12 residues long. V lost 0 bases, J lost 5 bases, and 6 bases lay in between. The CDR3 sequence: CAWSVMRDTQYF. In DNA, the CDR3 is TGTGCCTGGAGTGTAATGAGAGATACGCAGTATTTT.

CDR3 protein: CASREEQGLNTEAFF. The CDR3 nucleotides read TGTGCCAGCAGAGAGGAACAGGGCCTGAACACTGAAGCTTTCTTT. The rearrangement uses TRBV2 and TRBJ1-1; tentatively, D is TRBD1 (6 bases). The CDR3 covers 15 residues. Germline lookup yields CDR1 SNHLY and CDR2 FYNNEI. Trimming removed 6 bases at V and 0 bases at J, with 14 bases between.

This chain links TRBV10-3 with TRBJ2-4, with D hard to call. V dropped 4 bases and J dropped 6 bases, with 4 bases sitting between them. Germline V gene data show CDR1 as ENHRY and CDR2 as SYGVKD. This CDR3 is 11 amino acids long. CDR3 nucleotides: TGTGCCATCAGTGCTGGAAACATTCAGTACTTC. It specifies CAISAGNIQYF.

V gene TRBV6-6 combines with J gene TRBJ1-5; possibly TRBD1 for D (6 bases). Between the trimmed V and J ends, which lost 4 bases and 4 bases, there was a span of 8 bases. The CDR3 contains 13 residues. Germline V gene data show CDR1 as MNHNY and CDR2 as SVGAGI (reference sequence). CDR3: CASSSGTNQPQHF. The CDR3, as DNA: TGTGCCAGCAGTTCGGGGACAAATCAGCCCCAGCATTTT.

The table lists this clone with a few counts. For the CDR3, the DNA is TGTGCCAGCAGTAACGAGGGACAGGTTAATGAAAAACTGTTTTTT. Translating it yields CASSNEGQVNEKLFF. The chain combines TRBV6-4 with TRBJ1-4; 8 nucleotides match TRBD1. The germline V gene has CDR1 MRHNA and CDR2 SNTAGT. V shed 5 bases, J shed 4 bases, and the junction held 6 bases outside the gene matches. The CDR3 loop spans 15 amino acids.

V usage is TRBV11-2 and J usage is TRBJ1-4; D is perhaps TRBD1 (5 bases). Germline CDR1 reads SGHAT; CDR2 reads FQNNGV. The V end lost 0 bases, the J end lost 3 bases, and 14 bases lay between the germline ends. The CDR3 runs 17 residues. CDR3 coding DNA: TGTGCCAGCAGCTTAGAGGAGGGGCGCAGGGCTAATGAAAAACTGTTTTTT. The encoded protein is CASSLEEGRRANEKLFF.

The rearrangement uses TRBV5-1 and TRBJ1-2, with a weak D call TRBD1 (5 bases). The CDR3 is 13 residues long. Deletions cut 4 bases from V and 5 bases from J, with 12 bases between. Germline lookup yields CDR1 SGHRS and CDR2 YFSETQ. CDR3 DNA: TGCGCCAGCAGCCCGGACACGAATTATGGCTACACCTTC. Amino acids: CASSPDTNYGYTF.

The V call is TRBV27, the J call TRBJ2-7, with TRBD1 identical over 8 bases. CDR3 size: 12 residues. The junction had 2 bases not matched to a gene; V was cut back by 5 bases and J by 5 bases. CDR1 is MNHEY and CDR2 is SMNVEV in the germline V gene (reference sequence). Here the CDR3 reads CASSGTGDEQYF. CDR3 nucleotide sequence: TGTGCCAGCAGTGGGACAGGCGACGAGCAGTACTTC.

This chain links TRBV20-1 with TRBJ2-3, with D uncertain. Trimming pared 6 bases from V and 1 base from J, leaving 5 bases between. CDR3 length equals 11 residues. Per germline, CDR1 DFQATT and CDR2 SNEGSKA (reference sequence). The CDR3 sequence: CSAVRTDTQYF. In DNA, the CDR3 is TGCAGTGCCGTTCGCACAGATACGCAGTATTTT.

The DNA of the CDR3 is TGTGCCAGCAGCTTAGCGCTGGGGGCAAAGGGCTACACCTTC. Translation: CASSLALGAKGYTF. This rearrangement joins TRBV7-9 to TRBJ1-2; maybe TRBD1 (6 bases). CDR1 SEHNR and CDR2 FQNEAQ come from the germline V gene (reference sequence). The CDR3 covers 14 residues. Between the trimmed V and J ends, which lost 0 bases and 8 bases, there was a span of 13 bases.

The chain has TRBV27 and TRBJ1-6, with D hard to call. The CDR3 spans 13 residues. Trimming left V 4 bases short and J 5 bases short, with 6 bases between. CDR1 and CDR2 (germline): MNHEY, SMNVEV (reference sequence). This chain's CDR3 is CASSSRNNSPLHF. For the CDR3, the DNA is TGTGCCAGCAGTTCACGGAATAATTCACCCCTCCACTTT.

V and J are TRBV5-1 and TRBJ2-1; 11 bases are a match to TRBD2. The length of the CDR3 is 16 residues. CDR1 and CDR2 (germline): SGHRS, YFSETQ. Trimming at V came to 6 bases and at J to 5 bases, leaving 10 bases not matched to a gene. CDR3 protein: CASTPFLAGGDNEQFF. The CDR3 DNA reads TGCGCCAGCACCCCCTTTCTAGCGGGGGGCGACAATGAGCAGTTCTTC.

This clone has only a few counts. The chain is built from TRBV4-1 and TRBJ1-3, with D perhaps TRBD1 (5 bases). This CDR3 region has 17 residues. Germline V gives CDR1 MGHRA, CDR2 YSYEKL. The ends were cut back, 4 bases at V and 4 bases at J, with 20 bases in the middle. The CDR3: CASSRAGIIMRGNTIYF. The CDR3, as DNA: TGCGCCAGCAGCCGTGCAGGGATAATAATGAGAGGAAACACCATATATTTT.